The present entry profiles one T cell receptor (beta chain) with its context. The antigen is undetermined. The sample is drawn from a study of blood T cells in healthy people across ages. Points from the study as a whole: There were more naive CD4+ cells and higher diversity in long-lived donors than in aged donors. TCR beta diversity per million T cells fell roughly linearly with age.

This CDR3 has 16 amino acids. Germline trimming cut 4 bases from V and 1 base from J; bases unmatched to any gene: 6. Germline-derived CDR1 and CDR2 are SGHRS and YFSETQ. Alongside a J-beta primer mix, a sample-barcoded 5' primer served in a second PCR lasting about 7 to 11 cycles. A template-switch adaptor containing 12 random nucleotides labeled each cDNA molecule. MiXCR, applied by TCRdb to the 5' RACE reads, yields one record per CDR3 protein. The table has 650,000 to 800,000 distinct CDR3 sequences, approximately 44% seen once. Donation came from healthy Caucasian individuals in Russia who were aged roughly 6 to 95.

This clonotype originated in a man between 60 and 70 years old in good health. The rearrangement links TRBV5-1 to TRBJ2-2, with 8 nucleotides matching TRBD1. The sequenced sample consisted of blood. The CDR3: CASSPGQGMNTGELFF. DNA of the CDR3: TGCGCCAGCAGCCCAGGACAGGGAATGAACACCGGGGAGCTGTTTTTT.